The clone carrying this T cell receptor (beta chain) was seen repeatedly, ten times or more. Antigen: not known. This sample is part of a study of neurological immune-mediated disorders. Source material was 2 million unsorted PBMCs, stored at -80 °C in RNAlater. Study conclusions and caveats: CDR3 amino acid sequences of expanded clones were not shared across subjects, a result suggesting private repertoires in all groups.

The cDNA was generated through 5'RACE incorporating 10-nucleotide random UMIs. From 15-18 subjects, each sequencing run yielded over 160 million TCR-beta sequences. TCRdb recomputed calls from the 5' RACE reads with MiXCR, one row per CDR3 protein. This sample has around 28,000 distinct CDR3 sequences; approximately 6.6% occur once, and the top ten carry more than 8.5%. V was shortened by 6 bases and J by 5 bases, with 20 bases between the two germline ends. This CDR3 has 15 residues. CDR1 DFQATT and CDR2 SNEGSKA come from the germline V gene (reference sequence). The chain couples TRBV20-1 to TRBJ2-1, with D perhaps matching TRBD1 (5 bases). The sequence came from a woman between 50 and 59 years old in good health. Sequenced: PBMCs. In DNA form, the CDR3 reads TGCAGTGCGGAGAGGTCTTTGACAGCCCACAATGAGCAGTTCTTC. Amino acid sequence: CSAERSLTAHNEQFF.